This TCR beta chain was identified in a study of OX40 agonist ivuxolimab in advanced cancers. Study-wide background: Patients undergoing dose escalation presented with hepatocellular carcinoma, melanoma, renal cell or head and neck cancer. General study findings and limits: Compared with CD4+, CD8+ T cells on average had more expanded clones.

V lost 9 bases to trimming and J lost 6 bases; unmatched junction nucleotides: 10. This CDR3 comprises 14 residues. Germline assignment: CDR1 LNHDA and CDR2 SQIVND (reference sequence). The sampling schedule covered blood at baseline, cycle 4 day 1, and cycle 7 day 1. The method was immunoSEQ multiplex PCR; TCRdb's version includes in-frame clones alone and lacks a portion of them. The sample lists 65,000 to 85,000 clones; approximately 85% were seen once. Of note for this clone: Its target is unknown.

The sequence was collected from an adult with an advanced solid tumor such as melanoma, head and neck, liver or kidney cancer. The chain recombines TRBV19 with TRBJ1-4; TRBD1 matches at 7 bases. The sample was CD4+ or CD8+ T cells sorted from blood, taken in a trial of the OX40 agonist ivuxolimab. The CDR3 loop reads CASTRQGLDEKLFF. The CDR3 bases are TGTGCCAGCACCAGACAGGGCTTAGATGAAAAACTGTTTTTT.